Sequencing of this T cell receptor beta chain was carried out in a study of Graves' ophthalmopathy and Graves' hyperthyroidism. Study results and caveats: Sensitivity of under 71% and specificity of 72% to 80% were achieved by the model that predicted ophthalmopathy progression.

Amplification from RNA transcripts yielded the TCR beta CDR3 regions. Following a first-round RT-PCR that used HTBI primers, a second-round multiplex PCR was carried out. Via MiXCR, TCRdb re-called the multiplex PCR reads, giving one row per CDR3 protein. The sample includes 1 million to 1.3 million distinct CDR3 sequences, approximately 35% of them seen just once. Worth noting for this clonotype: Its antigen remains unknown.

CDR1 and CDR2 from the germline V gene are SNHLY and FYNNEI. With 6 bases removed from V and 0 bases from J, the gap between germline ends came to 16 bases. This CDR3 spans 16 amino acids. Patients were excluded if they had other autoimmune diseases or uncontrolled infections, and likewise if pregnancy or lactation applied. Patients were diagnosed from clinical symptoms, serum thyroxine, TRAb, thyroid ultrasound and orbital computed tomography. Sequencing was carried out using peripheral blood or thyroid tissue (not recorded which). The V call is TRBV2, the J call TRBJ2-3; a possible D gene is TRBD2 (5 bases). This sequence originates from an adult man with Graves' hyperthyroidism. CDR3 sequence (DNA): TGTGCCAGCAGCTACGTCGGGGAAGCTAGCACAGATACGCAGTATTTT. It translates to CASSYVGEASTDTQYF.